The clone carrying this T cell receptor (beta chain) was found once. The sample contains more than one DNA sequence encoding this CDR3. The CDR3 runs 14 residues. The V and J ends lost 5 bases and 0 bases respectively, with 10 bases between them. Germline assignment: CDR1 MNHEY and CDR2 SMNVEV (reference sequence). This record belongs to a study of siplizumab effects on memory and regulatory T cells. The repertoire was sequenced with immunoSEQ multiplex PCR; TCRdb's copy has only in-frame clones and lacks some. The table lists 70,000 to 95,000 clones, 80% to 95% of them singletons, with 5.5% to 7.5% in the top ten.

The sample taken for sequencing was CD8+ T cells sorted from blood. The chain carries TRBV27 and TRBJ1-2; D is undetermined. The clonotype was recovered from a human donor in good health. CDR3 protein: CASSPRTANYGYTF. As DNA, the CDR3 is TGTGCCAGCAGTCCGCGGACGGCTAACTATGGCTACACCTTC.